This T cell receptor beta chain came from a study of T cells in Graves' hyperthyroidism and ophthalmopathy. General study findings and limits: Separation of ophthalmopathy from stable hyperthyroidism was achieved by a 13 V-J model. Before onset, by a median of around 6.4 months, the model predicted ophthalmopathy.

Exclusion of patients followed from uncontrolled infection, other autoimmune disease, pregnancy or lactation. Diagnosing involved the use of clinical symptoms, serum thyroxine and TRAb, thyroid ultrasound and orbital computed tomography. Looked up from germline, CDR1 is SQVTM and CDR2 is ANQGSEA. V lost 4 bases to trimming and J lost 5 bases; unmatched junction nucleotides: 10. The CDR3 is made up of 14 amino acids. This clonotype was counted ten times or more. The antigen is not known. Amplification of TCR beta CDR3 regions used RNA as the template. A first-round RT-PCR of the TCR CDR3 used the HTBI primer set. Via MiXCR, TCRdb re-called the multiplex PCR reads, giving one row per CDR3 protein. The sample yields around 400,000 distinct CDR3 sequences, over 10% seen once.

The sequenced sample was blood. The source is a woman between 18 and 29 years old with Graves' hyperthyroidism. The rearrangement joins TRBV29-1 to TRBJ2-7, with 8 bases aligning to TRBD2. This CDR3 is CSVGPVAGGHEQYF. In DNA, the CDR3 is TGCAGCGTTGGGCCAGTCGCGGGGGGCCACGAGCAGTACTTC.